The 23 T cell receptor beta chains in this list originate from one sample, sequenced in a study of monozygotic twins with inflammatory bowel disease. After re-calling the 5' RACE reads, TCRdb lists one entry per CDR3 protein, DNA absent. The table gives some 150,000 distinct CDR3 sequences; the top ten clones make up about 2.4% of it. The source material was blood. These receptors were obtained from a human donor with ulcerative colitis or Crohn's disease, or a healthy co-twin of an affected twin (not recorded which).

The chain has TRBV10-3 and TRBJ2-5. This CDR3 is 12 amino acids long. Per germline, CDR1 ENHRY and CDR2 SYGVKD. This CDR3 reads CAISDHGETQYF.

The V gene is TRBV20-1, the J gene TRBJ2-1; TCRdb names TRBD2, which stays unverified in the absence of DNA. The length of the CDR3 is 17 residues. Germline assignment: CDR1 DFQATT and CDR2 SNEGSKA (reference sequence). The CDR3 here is CSAKKPGLAAGYNEQFF.

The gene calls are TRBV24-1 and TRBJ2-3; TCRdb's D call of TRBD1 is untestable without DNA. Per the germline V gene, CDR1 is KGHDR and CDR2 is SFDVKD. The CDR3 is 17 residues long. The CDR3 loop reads CATSDPSRDRGTDTQYF.

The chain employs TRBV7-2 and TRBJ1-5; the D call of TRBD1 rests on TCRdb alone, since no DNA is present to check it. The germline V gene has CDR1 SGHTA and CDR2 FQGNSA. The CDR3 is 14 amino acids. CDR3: CASSSTGRTQPQHF.

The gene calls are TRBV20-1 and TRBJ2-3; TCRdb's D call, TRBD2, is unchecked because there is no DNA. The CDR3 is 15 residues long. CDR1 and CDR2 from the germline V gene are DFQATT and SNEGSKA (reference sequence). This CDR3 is CSAHSGREATDTQYF.

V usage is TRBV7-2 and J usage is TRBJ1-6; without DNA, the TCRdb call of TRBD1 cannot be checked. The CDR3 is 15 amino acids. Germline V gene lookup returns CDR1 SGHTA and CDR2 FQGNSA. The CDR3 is CASTPRAAYNSPLHF.

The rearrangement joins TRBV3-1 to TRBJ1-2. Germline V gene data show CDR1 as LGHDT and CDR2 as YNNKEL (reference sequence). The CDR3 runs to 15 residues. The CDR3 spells CASSQDRPRNYGYTF.

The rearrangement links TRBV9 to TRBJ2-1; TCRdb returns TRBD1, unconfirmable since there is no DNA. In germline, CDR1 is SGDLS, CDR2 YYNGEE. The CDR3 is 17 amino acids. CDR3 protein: CASSIGGGEVAYNEQFF.

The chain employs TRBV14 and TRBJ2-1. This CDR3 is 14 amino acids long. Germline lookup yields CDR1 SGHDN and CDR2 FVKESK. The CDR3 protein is CASSQETEDNEQFF.

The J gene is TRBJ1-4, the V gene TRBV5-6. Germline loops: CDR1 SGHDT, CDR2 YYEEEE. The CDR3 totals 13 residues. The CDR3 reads CASSSARTEKLFF.

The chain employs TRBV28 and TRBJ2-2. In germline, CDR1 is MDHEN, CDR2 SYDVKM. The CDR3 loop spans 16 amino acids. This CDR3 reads CASSLMAGANTGELFF.

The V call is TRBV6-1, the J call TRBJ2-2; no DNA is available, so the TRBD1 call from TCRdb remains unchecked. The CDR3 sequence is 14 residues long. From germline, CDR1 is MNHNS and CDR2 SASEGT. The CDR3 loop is CASSPGTLPGELFF.

CDR3 sequence: CASSLREGNSPLHF. The rearrangement joins TRBV12-3 or TRBV12-4 to TRBJ1-6. The CDR3 covers 14 residues.

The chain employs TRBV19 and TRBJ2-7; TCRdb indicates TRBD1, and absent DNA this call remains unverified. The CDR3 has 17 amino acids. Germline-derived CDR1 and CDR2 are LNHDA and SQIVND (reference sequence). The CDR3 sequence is CASSIVDRAATGIEQYF.

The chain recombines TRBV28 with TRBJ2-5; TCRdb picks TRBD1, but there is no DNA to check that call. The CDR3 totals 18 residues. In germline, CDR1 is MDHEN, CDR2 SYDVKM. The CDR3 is CASSLMGGQGAGRETQYF. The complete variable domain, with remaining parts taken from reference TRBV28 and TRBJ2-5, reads DVKVTQSSRYLVKRTGEKVFLECVQDMDHENMFWYRQDPGLGLRLIYFSYDVKMKEKGDIPEGYSVSREKKERFSLILESASTNQTSMYLCASSLMGGQGAGRETQYFGPGTRLLVL.

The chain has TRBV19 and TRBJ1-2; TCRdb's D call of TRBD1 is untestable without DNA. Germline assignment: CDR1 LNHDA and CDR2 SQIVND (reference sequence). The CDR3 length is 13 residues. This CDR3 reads CASMPRLHYGYTF.

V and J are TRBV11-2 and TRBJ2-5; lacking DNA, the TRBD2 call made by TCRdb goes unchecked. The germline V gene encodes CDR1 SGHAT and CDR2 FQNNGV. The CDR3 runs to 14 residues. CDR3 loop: CASSRVGEQETQYF.

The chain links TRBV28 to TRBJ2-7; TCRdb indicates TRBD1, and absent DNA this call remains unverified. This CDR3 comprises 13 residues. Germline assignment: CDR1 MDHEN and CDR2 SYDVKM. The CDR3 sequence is CASSSGQGGVQYF. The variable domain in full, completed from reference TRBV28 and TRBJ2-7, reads DVKVTQSSRYLVKRTGEKVFLECVQDMDHENMFWYRQDPGLGLRLIYFSYDVKMKEKGDIPEGYSVSREKKERFSLILESASTNQTSMYLCASSSGQGGVQYFGPGTRLTVT.

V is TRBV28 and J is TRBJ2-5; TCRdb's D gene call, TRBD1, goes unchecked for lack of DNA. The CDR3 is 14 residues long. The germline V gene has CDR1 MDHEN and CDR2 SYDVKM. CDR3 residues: CASSLQGAQETQYF.

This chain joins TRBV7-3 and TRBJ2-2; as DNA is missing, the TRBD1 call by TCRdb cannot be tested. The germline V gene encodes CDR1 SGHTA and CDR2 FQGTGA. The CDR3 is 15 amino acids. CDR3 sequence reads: CASTPGQADTGELFF.

The CDR3 here is CASSMQRGTEAFF. The rearrangement uses TRBV19 and TRBJ1-1. Germline V gene data show CDR1 as LNHDA and CDR2 as SQIVND (reference sequence). The CDR3 consists of 13 residues.

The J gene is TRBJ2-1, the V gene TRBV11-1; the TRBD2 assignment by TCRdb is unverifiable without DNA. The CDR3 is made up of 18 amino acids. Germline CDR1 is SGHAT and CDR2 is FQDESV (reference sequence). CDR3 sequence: CASSLPGLAGDGYNEQFF.

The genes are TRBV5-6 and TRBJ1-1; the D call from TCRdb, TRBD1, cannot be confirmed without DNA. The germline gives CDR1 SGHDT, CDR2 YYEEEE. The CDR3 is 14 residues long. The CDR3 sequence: CASSATGLNTEAFF.